The source of this TCR beta chain is a study of T cells in Graves' hyperthyroidism and ophthalmopathy. Amplification of TCR beta CDR3 regions was performed using RNA transcripts as template. TCR CDR3 regions were first amplified by RT-PCR with HTBI primers. TCRdb fed the multiplex PCR reads into MiXCR, producing one record per CDR3 protein. The sample records approximately 690,000 distinct CDR3 sequences, under 25% being singletons. This clonotype has at least ten counts. Material for sequencing was blood. The sequence was collected from a young man with Graves' ophthalmopathy.

The CDR3 reads CASSTSDSPGDTQYF. CDR3 in DNA: TGTGCCAGCAGTACCTCGGACTCTCCGGGGGATACGCAGTATTTT. V gene TRBV27 combines with J gene TRBJ2-3, with a possible D match to TRBD2 (5 bases). CDR1 is MNHEY, CDR2 SMNVEV, per germline (reference sequence). The CDR3 runs to 15 residues. The ends were cut back, 5 bases at V and 6 bases at J, with 18 bases in the middle.